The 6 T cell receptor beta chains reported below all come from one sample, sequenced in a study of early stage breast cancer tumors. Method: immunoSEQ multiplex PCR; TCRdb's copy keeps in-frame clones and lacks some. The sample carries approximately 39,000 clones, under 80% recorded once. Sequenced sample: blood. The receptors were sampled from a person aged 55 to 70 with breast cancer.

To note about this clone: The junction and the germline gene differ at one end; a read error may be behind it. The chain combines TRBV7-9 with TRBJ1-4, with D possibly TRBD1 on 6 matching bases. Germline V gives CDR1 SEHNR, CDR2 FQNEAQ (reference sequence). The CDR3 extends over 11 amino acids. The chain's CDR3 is CASSLDRVRIF. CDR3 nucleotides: TGTGCCAGCAGCTTAGACAGGGTCAGGATTTTT.

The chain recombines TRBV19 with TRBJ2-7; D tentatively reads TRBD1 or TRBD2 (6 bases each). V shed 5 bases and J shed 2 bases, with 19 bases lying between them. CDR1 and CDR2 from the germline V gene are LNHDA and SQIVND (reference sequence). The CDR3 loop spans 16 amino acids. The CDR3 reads CASSPQSGAATYEQYF. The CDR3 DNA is TGTGCCAGTAGTCCGCAGTCGGGGGCGGCCACCTACGAGCAGTACTTC.

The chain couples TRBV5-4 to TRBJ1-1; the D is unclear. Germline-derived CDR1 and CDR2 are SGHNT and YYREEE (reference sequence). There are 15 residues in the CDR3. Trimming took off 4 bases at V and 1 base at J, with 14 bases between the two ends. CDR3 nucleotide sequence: TGTGCCAGCAGCCCGGGAGCGGTAGGGAACACTGAAGCTTTCTTT. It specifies CASSPGAVGNTEAFF.

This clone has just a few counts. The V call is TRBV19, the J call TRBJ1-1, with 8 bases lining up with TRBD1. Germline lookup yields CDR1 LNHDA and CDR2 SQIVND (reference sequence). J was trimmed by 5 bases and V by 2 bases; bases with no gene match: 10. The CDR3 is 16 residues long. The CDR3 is CASSISRGLKVTEAFF. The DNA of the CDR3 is TGTGCCAGTAGTATAAGCAGGGGGCTTAAGGTGACTGAAGCTTTCTTT.

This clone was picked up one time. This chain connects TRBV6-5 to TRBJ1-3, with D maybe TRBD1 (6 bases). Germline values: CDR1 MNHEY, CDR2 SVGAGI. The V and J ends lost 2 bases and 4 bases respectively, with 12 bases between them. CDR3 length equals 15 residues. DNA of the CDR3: TGTGCCAGCAGTTACGCAGGGGAGTGGGGAAACACCATATATTTT. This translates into CASSYAGEWGNTIYF.

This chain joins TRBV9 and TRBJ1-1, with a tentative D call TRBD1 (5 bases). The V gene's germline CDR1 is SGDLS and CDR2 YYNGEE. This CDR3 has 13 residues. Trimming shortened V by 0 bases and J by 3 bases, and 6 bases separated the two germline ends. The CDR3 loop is CASSVGGDTEAFF. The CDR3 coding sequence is TGTGCCAGCAGCGTAGGGGGGGACACTGAAGCTTTCTTT.